Reported below is one T cell receptor beta chain. These data come from a study of control samples from healthy donors and cancer patients. Clones were read by immunoSEQ multiplex PCR, and TCRdb kept only the in-frame ones, dropping some. The profile shows about 89,000 clones, 85% to 90% of them singletons. The germline V gene encodes CDR1 SGHTA and CDR2 FQGNSA. The CDR3 has 14 amino acids. The V end lost 2 bases, the J end lost 6 bases, and 12 bases lay between the germline ends. The V gene is TRBV7-2, the J gene TRBJ2-3; perhaps TRBD2 as D (7 bases). The TCR comes from a middle-aged woman in good health. Source material: blood. CDR3 protein: CASSLLGGQDTQYF. In nucleotides, the CDR3 is TGTGCCAGCAGCTTACTGGGGGGGCAGGATACGCAGTATTTT.